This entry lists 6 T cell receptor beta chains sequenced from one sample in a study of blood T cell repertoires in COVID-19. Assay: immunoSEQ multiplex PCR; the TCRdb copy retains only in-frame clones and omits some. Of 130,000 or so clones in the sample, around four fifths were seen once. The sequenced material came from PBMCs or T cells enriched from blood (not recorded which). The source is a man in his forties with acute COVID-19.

CDR3 residues: CASSPIYGGDSTNYGYTF. The CDR3 DNA sequence: TGTGCCAGCAGCCCGATATACGGCGGGGACAGCACTAACTATGGCTACACCTTC. The V gene is TRBV7-9, the J gene TRBJ1-2; 7 bases align to TRBD1. J lost 0 bases, V lost 5 bases, and 15 bases had no gene match. Germline V gene sequence: CDR1 SEHNR, CDR2 FQNEAQ (reference sequence). The CDR3 covers 18 residues.

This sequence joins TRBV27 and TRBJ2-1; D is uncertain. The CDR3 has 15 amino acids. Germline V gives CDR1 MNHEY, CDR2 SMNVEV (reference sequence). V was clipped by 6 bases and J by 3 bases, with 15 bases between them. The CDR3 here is CASSLLADIYNEQFF. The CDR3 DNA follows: TGTGCCAGCAGCTTGCTGGCGGATATCTACAATGAGCAGTTCTTC.

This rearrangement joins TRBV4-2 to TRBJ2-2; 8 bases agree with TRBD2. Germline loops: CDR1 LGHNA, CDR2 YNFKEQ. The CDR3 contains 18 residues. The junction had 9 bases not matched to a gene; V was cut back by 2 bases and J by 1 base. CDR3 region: CASSQFSPGLVNTGELFF. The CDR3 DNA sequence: TGTGCCAGCAGCCAATTTTCACCGGGACTAGTGAACACCGGGGAGCTGTTTTTT.

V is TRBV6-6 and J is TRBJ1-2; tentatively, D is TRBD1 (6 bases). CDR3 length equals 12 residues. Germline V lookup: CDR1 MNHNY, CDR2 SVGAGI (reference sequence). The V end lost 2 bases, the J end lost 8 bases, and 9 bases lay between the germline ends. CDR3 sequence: CASSYRGTGYTF. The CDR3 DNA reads TGTGCCAGCAGTTACCGAGGGACAGGCTACACCTTC.

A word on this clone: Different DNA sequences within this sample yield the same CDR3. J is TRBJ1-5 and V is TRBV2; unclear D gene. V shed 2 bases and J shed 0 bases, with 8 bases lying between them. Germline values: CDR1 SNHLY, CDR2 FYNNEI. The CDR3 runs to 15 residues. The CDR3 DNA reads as TGTGCCAGCAGTGAACTCCGGTATAGCAATCAGCCCCAGCATTTT. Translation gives CASSELRYSNQPQHF.

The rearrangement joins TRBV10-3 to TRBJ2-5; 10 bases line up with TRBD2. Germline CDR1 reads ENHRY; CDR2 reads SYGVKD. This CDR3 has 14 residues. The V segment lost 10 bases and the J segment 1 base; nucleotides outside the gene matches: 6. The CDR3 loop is CATQPSGGQETQYF. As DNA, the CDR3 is TGTGCCACTCAGCCTAGCGGGGGCCAAGAGACCCAGTACTTC.